These 17 T cell receptor beta chains share one sample of origin, sequenced in a study of blood T cell repertoires in COVID-19. Assay: immunoSEQ multiplex PCR; the TCRdb copy retains only in-frame clones and omits some. Of around 440,000 clones listed, around 89% were seen once; the top ten hold roughly 12%. The sample consisted of peripheral blood. These receptors were collected from a woman aged 45 to 65 with COVID-19, enrolled during active disease.

A single count supports this clone. The chain combines TRBV12-5 with TRBJ1-2; TRBD1 agrees at 9 bases. Losses at the gene ends were 6 bases for V and 8 bases for J; bases not matched to a gene: 7. The CDR3 has 13 amino acids. CDR1 is LGHNT and CDR2 is FRNRAP in the germline V gene. The CDR3 region has the DNA TGTGCTAGTGGCCGAGGGGACAGGGAGGGCTACACCTTC. Its protein product is CASGRGDREGYTF.

This rearrangement joins TRBV2 to TRBJ2-1, with 8 bases matching TRBD2. The CDR3 contains 14 residues. The germline CDR1 and CDR2 sequences are SNHLY and FYNNEI. The V and J ends lost 3 bases and 7 bases, in that order; junction bases with no gene match: 5. The DNA of the CDR3 is TGTGCCAGCAGTGAGGTTAGCGGGGCAAATGAGCAGTTCTTC. Its translation: CASSEVSGANEQFF. The whole variable domain, remainder taken from reference TRBV2 and TRBJ2-1, is EPEVTQTPSHQVTQMGQEVILRCVPISNHLYFYWYRQILGQKVEFLVSFYNNEISEKSEIFDDQFSVERPDGSNFTLKIRSTKLEDSAMYFCASSEVSGANEQFFGPGTRLTVL.

The count of this clone is one. The gene calls are TRBV5-1 and TRBJ2-3, with 10 bases lining up with TRBD2. This CDR3 comprises 15 residues. V shed 2 bases, J shed 1 base, and the junction held 1 base outside the gene matches. Germline CDR1 SGHRS, CDR2 YFSETQ. DNA for the CDR3: TGCGCCAGCAGCTTCCTAGCGGGGGGCACAGATACGCAGTATTTT. It specifies CASSFLAGGTDTQYF.

This chain uses TRBV6-6 with TRBJ2-1; 8 bases are shared with TRBD2. The CDR3 spans 14 residues. The junction had 6 bases not matched to a gene; V was cut back by 5 bases and J by 6 bases. Germline V CDR1 and CDR2: MNHNY, SVGAGI (reference sequence). The CDR3 DNA reads as TGTGCCAGCAGTAATACCGGGACTAGCAATGAGCAGTTCTTC. This codes for CASSNTGTSNEQFF.

Note on this clone: Other DNA variants within this sample encode the same CDR3. This chain connects TRBV7-9 to TRBJ2-7, with a weak D call TRBD1 (6 bases). The CDR3 is 12 amino acids. Germline V gene lookup returns CDR1 SEHNR and CDR2 FQNEAQ (reference sequence). The germline V and J ends were trimmed by 4 bases and 4 bases, with 8 bases remaining between them. CDR3: CASSSTGYEQYF. The CDR3 coding sequence is TGTGCCAGCAGCTCGACAGGTTACGAGCAGTACTTC.

The chain couples TRBV6-5 to TRBJ1-6; TRBD1 might be the D (5 bases). Germline loops: CDR1 MNHEY, CDR2 SVGAGI. The CDR3 loop spans 12 amino acids. Trimming stripped 6 bases from V and 11 bases from J, with 11 bases between. The CDR3 sequence: CASRGLSAPLHF. DNA of the CDR3: TGTGCCAGCAGGGGGCTAAGTGCACCCCTCCACTTT.

The rearrangement uses TRBV7-7 and TRBJ2-6; no reliable D call. V lost 7 bases to trimming and J lost 4 bases, with 11 bases between them. Germline assignment: CDR1 SSHAT and CDR2 FNYEAQ (reference sequence). This CDR3 region has 14 residues. DNA for the CDR3: TGTGCCAGCACCCCCCTGTCCGGGGCCAACGTCCTGACTTTC. Translated: CASTPLSGANVLTF.

DNA for the CDR3: TGTGCCAGCAGCTTACGGGAGTCGGGTCAGCCCCAGCATTTT. Its translation is CASSLRESGQPQHF. V gene TRBV7-9 combines with J gene TRBJ1-5, with D unclear. This CDR3 has 14 amino acids. Germline V gives CDR1 SEHNR, CDR2 FQNEAQ (reference sequence). Trimming stripped 2 bases from V and 6 bases from J, with 11 bases between.

The chain is built from TRBV24-1 and TRBJ1-2; D is undetermined. V gave up 9 bases and J gave up 1 base, with 20 bases separating them. The CDR3 is 16 amino acids. CDR1 is KGHDR, CDR2 SFDVKD, per germline. The chain's CDR3 is CATEPSKGRFNYGYTF. The CDR3 DNA reads as TGTGCCACCGAACCTAGCAAGGGAAGGTTTAACTATGGCTACACCTTC.

Turning to this clone: The sample contains more than one DNA sequence encoding this CDR3. V is TRBV5-4 and J is TRBJ1-1, with a weak D call TRBD1 (5 bases). The CDR3 length is 14 residues. V was cut by 4 bases and J by 4 bases, with 14 bases left in between. Germline CDR1 and CDR2: SGHNT and YYREEE (reference sequence). The CDR3: CASSLGQGGTEAFF. The CDR3 DNA reads as TGTGCCAGCAGCCTCGGACAAGGCGGCACTGAAGCTTTCTTT.

This clone has only a few counts. This chain joins TRBV6-5 and TRBJ1-1; the D gene is possibly TRBD1 (6 bases). Trimming left V 4 bases short and J 1 base short, with 10 bases between. The CDR3 sequence is 14 residues long. The germline V gene has CDR1 MNHEY and CDR2 SVGAGI. CDR3 region: CASSSRGRNTEAFF. CDR3 coding DNA: TGTGCCAGCAGTTCCAGGGGACGGAACACTGAAGCTTTCTTT.

The rearrangement uses TRBV2 and TRBJ1-5; no clear D. CDR1 and CDR2 (germline): SNHLY, FYNNEI. With 7 bases removed from V and 7 bases from J, the gap between germline ends came to 17 bases. The CDR3 consists of 14 residues. The CDR3 reads CASNKEAYGQPQHF. The CDR3, as DNA: TGTGCCAGCAACAAAGAGGCTTACGGGCAGCCCCAGCATTTT.

The V and J genes are TRBV3-1 (or the pseudogene TRBV3-2) and TRBJ1-1; weak D call: TRBD1 (6 bases). This CDR3 contains 19 residues. Germline-derived CDR1 and CDR2 are LGHDT and YNNKEL (reference sequence). The V and J ends lost 1 base and 0 bases respectively, with 21 bases between them. The CDR3 protein is CASSQAGRGGGPLNTEAFF. In DNA, the CDR3 is TGTGCCAGCAGCCAAGCCGGAAGGGGCGGGGGCCCTTTGAACACTGAAGCTTTCTTT.

The genes are TRBV18 and TRBJ2-7; TRBD1 agrees at 8 bases. Germline lookup yields CDR1 KGHSH and CDR2 LQKENI. J lost 0 bases, V lost 7 bases, and 2 bases had no gene match. CDR3 size: 13 residues. For the CDR3, the DNA is TGTGCCAGCTGGGACAGGAGCTCCTACGAGCAGTACTTC. Protein product: CASWDRSSYEQYF.

The gene calls are TRBV9 and TRBJ1-2; no firm D call. CDR1 is SGDLS and CDR2 is YYNGEE in the germline V gene. The CDR3 length is 14 residues. The ends were cut back, 0 bases at V and 8 bases at J, with 14 bases in the middle. CDR3 in amino acids: CASSVDGRTGGYTF. The CDR3 DNA follows: TGTGCCAGCAGCGTAGACGGCCGCACGGGAGGCTACACCTTC.

This clone was seen once. CDR3 loop: CASSRTGDANTEAFF. Written as DNA, the CDR3 is TGCGCCAGCAGCCGGACAGGGGACGCGAACACTGAAGCTTTCTTT. V usage is TRBV5-1 and J usage is TRBJ1-1, with 9 bases lining up with TRBD1. Trimming at V came to 4 bases and at J to 1 base, leaving 5 bases not matched to a gene. Germline-derived CDR1 and CDR2 are SGHRS and YFSETQ. CDR3 size: 15 residues. The full variable domain, completed using reference TRBV5-1 and TRBJ1-1, is KAGVTQTPRYLIKTRGQQVTLSCSPISGHRSVSWYQQTPGQGLQFLFEYFSETQRNKGNFPGRFSGRQFSNSRSEMNVSTLELGDSALYLCASSRTGDANTEAFFGQGTRLTVV.

The CDR3: CAISGTEATNEKLFF. The CDR3 DNA sequence: TGTGCCATCAGTGGGACAGAGGCAACTAATGAAAAACTGTTTTTT. The chain recombines TRBV10-3 with TRBJ1-4, with a possible D match to TRBD1 (6 bases). V lost 4 bases to trimming and J lost 0 bases, with 9 bases between them. This CDR3 is 15 amino acids long. Germline V lookup: CDR1 ENHRY, CDR2 SYGVKD.